This T cell receptor (beta chain) was recovered during a study of control samples from healthy donors and cancer patients. TCRdb keeps only in-frame clones here, not all; method: immunoSEQ multiplex PCR. The sample has about 130,000 clones, 92% seen once. The CDR3 is made up of 17 amino acids. Germline V gene data show CDR1 as SEHNR and CDR2 as FQNEAQ (reference sequence). V lost 1 base and J lost 0; bases outside the gene matches: 4. The rearrangement joins TRBV7-9 to TRBJ1-3; 9 positions match TRBD1. The sequence derives from a man aged 18 to 30 in good health. The source material was blood. CDR3 DNA: TGTGCCAGCAGCTTAGGGACAGGGGATCTCTCTGGAAACACCATATATTTT. The encoded protein is CASSLGTGDLSGNTIYF.